Listed here are 32 T cell receptor beta chains from one sample, sequenced in a study of memory CD4+ T cells and cytomegalovirus serostatus. Measured with immunoSEQ multiplex PCR; TCRdb has only the in-frame clones, and not every one. Of tens of thousands of clones in the sample, around 74% were seen once. The sort gate was single viable CD3+CD4+CD8-CD45RO+ cells for memory CD4+ T cells. Sample: memory CD4+ T cells from blood. The receptors here all came from an adult in good health and CMV-seronegative. Some clones in this sample may be carry-over from other donors' samples.

This chain joins TRBV5-6 and TRBJ2-3; D might be TRBD1 (5 bases). The V end lost 0 bases, the J end lost 10 bases, and 18 bases lay between the germline ends. This CDR3 has 15 residues. The germline CDR1 and CDR2 sequences are SGHDT and YYEEEE. CDR3 sequence (DNA): TGTGCCAGCAGCTTGGGGGGCCAGTCCTATACGTCGCAGTATTTT. Translated, it gives CASSLGGQSYTSQYF.

The chain carries TRBV5-4 and TRBJ2-1; 9 positions match TRBD2. J was trimmed by 9 bases and V by 3 bases; bases with no gene match: 13. The CDR3 spans 16 residues. Germline V lookup: CDR1 SGHNT, CDR2 YYREEE (reference sequence). The chain's CDR3 is CASSSPGTSFGGEQFF. The DNA of the CDR3 is TGTGCCAGCAGCTCGCCCGGGACTAGCTTCGGGGGTGAGCAGTTCTTC.

This clone was picked up a small number of times. The chain employs TRBV5-6 and TRBJ1-2, with TRBD1 identical over 7 bases. From germline, CDR1 is SGHDT and CDR2 YYEEEE. V dropped 0 bases and J dropped 8; count of bases not matched to a gene: 7. CDR3 size: 14 residues. CDR3 bases: TGTGCCAGCAGCTTGGTCGCAGGGGGAGGAGGCTACACCTTC. Protein: CASSLVAGGGGYTF.

J is TRBJ1-5 and V is TRBV28; no firm D call. This CDR3 comprises 15 residues. Germline V gene lookup returns CDR1 MDHEN and CDR2 SYDVKM. The ends were cut back, 3 bases at V and 4 bases at J, with 13 bases in the middle. The DNA of the CDR3 is TGTGCCAGCAGTTTGGGCGGGAGAGCAAATCAGCCCCAGCATTTT. It codes for CASSLGGRANQPQHF.

V gene TRBV28 combines with J gene TRBJ2-3, with D perhaps matching TRBD2 (6 bases). Per the germline V gene, CDR1 is MDHEN and CDR2 is SYDVKM. V gave up 6 bases and J gave up 4 bases, with 23 bases separating them. The CDR3 runs 17 residues. DNA of the CDR3: TGTGCCAGCAGCCCTTCGTTACCGGGGCTAGCGCCAGATACGCAGTATTTT. Translated: CASSPSLPGLAPDTQYF.

V gene TRBV5-1 combines with J gene TRBJ1-2; the D is unclear. The germline CDR1 and CDR2 sequences are SGHRS and YFSETQ. The CDR3 has 16 residues. Deletions cut 0 bases from V and 8 bases from J, with 20 bases between. The CDR3 sequence is CASSLASVGGGRGYTF. CDR3 DNA: TGCGCCAGCAGCTTGGCCAGTGTGGGAGGCGGGCGAGGCTACACCTTC.

In this sample, this clone turned up a few times. The rearrangement uses TRBV5-1 and TRBJ1-4, with D unclear. With 0 bases removed from V and 2 bases from J, the gap between germline ends came to 8 bases. Germline values: CDR1 SGHRS, CDR2 YFSETQ. The CDR3 length is 15 residues. CDR3 sequence: CASSLDGVTNEKLFF. CDR3 in DNA: TGCGCCAGCAGCTTGGACGGGGTCACTAATGAAAAACTGTTTTTT. Filled out from reference TRBV5-1 and TRBJ1-4, the complete variable domain reads KAGVTQTPRYLIKTRGQQVTLSCSPISGHRSVSWYQQTPGQGLQFLFEYFSETQRNKGNFPGRFSGRQFSNSRSEMNVSTLELGDSALYLCASSLDGVTNEKLFFGSGTQLSVL.

The chain employs TRBV5-4 and TRBJ2-3; the match to TRBD2 covers 8 bases. The ends lost 3 bases at V and 0 bases at J; junction bases unmatched: 6. CDR3 length: 16 amino acids. CDR1 and CDR2 (germline): SGHNT, YYREEE (reference sequence). The CDR3 DNA follows: TGTGCCAGCAGCTCCTCCGGGACTAGAAGCACAGATACGCAGTATTTT. Translated: CASSSSGTRSTDTQYF.

This chain connects TRBV19 to TRBJ2-5, with 8 bases matching TRBD1. CDR1 and CDR2 (germline): LNHDA, SQIVND (reference sequence). The CDR3 runs to 15 residues. V trimming: 9 bases; J trimming: 3 bases; junction bases outside the gene matches: 12. CDR3 nucleotide sequence: TGTGCCAGCCGACGGACAGGGTCATCGGAAGAGACCCAGTACTTC. Translated: CASRRTGSSEETQYF.

The chain uses TRBV6-5 and TRBJ1-1; TRBD1 matches at 7 bases. The CDR3 length is 13 residues. Looked up from germline, CDR1 is MNHEY and CDR2 is SVGAGI. V was clipped by 6 bases and J by 5 bases; unmatched bases: 6. CDR3 sequence (DNA): TGTGCCAGCAGGACAGGGAAAAATACTGAAGCTTTCTTT. Amino acid sequence: CASRTGKNTEAFF.

This chain joins TRBV5-1 and TRBJ1-1, with 9 bases identical to TRBD1. The CDR3 runs 13 residues. J gave up 7 bases and V 3 bases, and 4 bases lay outside the gene matches. The V gene's germline CDR1 is SGHRS and CDR2 YFSETQ. In DNA form, the CDR3 reads TGCGCCAGCAGCTCGTTGGGACAGGGTGAAGCTTTCTTT. It translates to CASSSLGQGEAFF.

As concerns this clone: The germline gene is not matched at one end of the junction; a read error may be the cause. The chain carries TRBV6-1 and TRBJ2-7; tentative D call: TRBD2 (5 bases). In germline, CDR1 is MNHNS, CDR2 SASEGT. The CDR3 spans 14 residues. Written as DNA, the CDR3 is TGTGCCAGCCTCCGGACGGCAGCCGACTACGAGCGGTACTTC. Its translation: CASLRTAADYERYF.

The genes are TRBV10-2 and TRBJ2-2, with D possibly called TRBD1 or TRBD2 (5 bases each). CDR1 is WSHSY, CDR2 SAAADI, per germline. The ends were cut back, 2 bases at V and 4 bases at J, with 8 bases in the middle. The CDR3 extends over 14 amino acids. CDR3: CASSEQGRTGELFF. DNA of the CDR3: TGCGCCAGCAGTGAGCAGGGACGCACCGGGGAGCTGTTTTTT.

V is TRBV6-1 and J is TRBJ2-1; TRBD2 matches 9 bases. The germline CDR1 and CDR2 sequences are MNHNS and SASEGT. CDR3 length: 16 residues. Germline trimming cut 1 base from V and 4 bases from J; bases unmatched to any gene: 5. The CDR3 bases are TGTGCCAGCAGTGAAGGTGTACTAGCGGGTTACAATGAGCAGTTCTTC. It is translated as CASSEGVLAGYNEQFF.

The chain joins TRBV2 to TRBJ1-1, with D possibly TRBD1 on 5 matching bases. The CDR3 has 13 residues. Trimming removed 7 bases at V and 0 bases at J, with 9 bases between. Per germline, CDR1 SNHLY and CDR2 FYNNEI. CDR3 sequence (DNA): TGTGCCAGCACCCTGGGGGTGAACACTGAAGCTTTCTTT. It encodes CASTLGVNTEAFF. The whole variable domain, remainder taken from reference TRBV2 and TRBJ1-1, is EPEVTQTPSHQVTQMGQEVILRCVPISNHLYFYWYRQILGQKVEFLVSFYNNEISEKSEIFDDQFSVERPDGSNFTLKIRSTKLEDSAMYFCASTLGVNTEAFFGQGTRLTVV.

The chain is built from TRBV5-8 and TRBJ1-1; 10 bases map to TRBD1. J was trimmed by 7 bases and V by 4 bases; bases with no gene match: 10. The CDR3 is 15 amino acids. Germline CDR1 SGHTS, CDR2 YDEGEE. The DNA for the CDR3 is TGTGCCAGCAGCGGTCCCGGGACAGGGGTTAGTGAAGCTTTCTTT. Its translation: CASSGPGTGVSEAFF. Full variable domain (missing parts from reference TRBV5-8 and TRBJ1-1): EAGVTQSPTHLIKTRGQQATLRCSPISGHTSVYWYQQALGLGLQFLLWYDEGEERNRGNFPPRFSGRQFPNYSSELNVNALELEDSALYLCASSGPGTGVSEAFFGQGTRLTVV.

The chain links TRBV4-3 to TRBJ2-2; 7 bases fit TRBD1. In germline, CDR1 is LGHNA, CDR2 YSLEER. The CDR3 covers 17 residues. J was trimmed by 2 bases and V by 2 bases; bases with no gene match: 8. The chain's CDR3 is CASSQNGGTVNTGELFF. The CDR3 DNA reads TGCGCCAGCAGCCAAAACGGTGGGACAGTAAACACCGGGGAGCTGTTTTTT.

Concerning this clone itself: This CDR3 is also generated by other DNA sequences in the sample. J is TRBJ2-3 and V is TRBV28; TRBD1 agrees at 9 bases. The CDR3 consists of 15 residues. Unmatched junction bases numbered 5, after V lost 6 bases and J lost 1 base. Germline V gene sequence: CDR1 MDHEN, CDR2 SYDVKM. CDR3 amino acids: CASSRRTGGTDTQYF. In DNA, the CDR3 is TGTGCCAGCAGCCGTAGGACAGGGGGCACAGATACGCAGTATTTT.

This clone has only a few counts. This chain joins TRBV5-1 and TRBJ1-2, with D unclear. The CDR3 covers 16 residues. Trimming took off 0 bases at V and 3 bases at J, with 15 bases between the two ends. Per the germline V gene, CDR1 is SGHRS and CDR2 is YFSETQ. In DNA, the CDR3 is TGCGCCAGCAGCTTGGAAGTATCTGGGTTGGACTATGGCTACACCTTC. Protein: CASSLEVSGLDYGYTF. The full variable domain, in which reference TRBV5-1 and TRBJ1-2 provide the parts outside the CDR3, is KAGVTQTPRYLIKTRGQQVTLSCSPISGHRSVSWYQQTPGQGLQFLFEYFSETQRNKGNFPGRFSGRQFSNSRSEMNVSTLELGDSALYLCASSLEVSGLDYGYTFGSGTRLTVV.

The V and J genes are TRBV6-1 and TRBJ1-2, with 9 bases identical to TRBD1. In germline, CDR1 is MNHNS, CDR2 SASEGT. The length of the CDR3 is 15 residues. The ends lost 4 bases at V and 2 bases at J; junction bases unmatched: 5. This CDR3 is CASSVGTGSNYGYTF. In DNA, the CDR3 is TGTGCCAGCAGTGTTGGGACAGGGTCAAACTATGGCTACACCTTC.

This clone has only a few counts. The chain employs TRBV19 and TRBJ2-5; TRBD2 aligns across 8 bases. CDR3 length: 14 residues. With V trimmed by 4 bases and J by 5 bases, 6 bases remained unmatched. Per the germline V gene, CDR1 is LNHDA and CDR2 is SQIVND (reference sequence). CDR3 bases: TGTGCCAGTAGTACCCCCGGGACTAGGGAGACCCAGTACTTC. Protein product: CASSTPGTRETQYF.

This clone was observed a handful of times. This chain uses TRBV27 with TRBJ1-5; tentatively, D is TRBD1 (6 bases). The germline V gene has CDR1 MNHEY and CDR2 SMNVEV (reference sequence). The V end lost 4 bases, the J end lost 4 bases, and 11 bases lay between the germline ends. The CDR3 runs 14 residues. The CDR3 region has the DNA TGTGCCAGCAGTTCGGGGGCTTGGAATCAGCCCCAGCATTTT. Protein sequence: CASSSGAWNQPQHF.

The chain employs TRBV5-1 and TRBJ1-6; tentative D call: TRBD1 (6 bases). Deletions cut 4 bases from V and 7 bases from J, with 18 bases between. The CDR3 spans 16 residues. Germline CDR1 SGHRS, CDR2 YFSETQ. CDR3 DNA sequence: TGCGCCAGCAGCGCATCCCCAGGGGCGTGGAATTCACCCCTCCACTTT. Translated, it gives CASSASPGAWNSPLHF.

This clone was counted a single time. This rearrangement joins TRBV5-4 to TRBJ1-6; unclear D gene. Between the trimmed V and J ends, which lost 4 bases and 2 bases, there was a span of 16 bases. Germline loops: CDR1 SGHNT, CDR2 YYREEE (reference sequence). The CDR3 contains 17 residues. CDR3 nucleotides: TGTGCCAGCAGCGACGGCCTAAGGGCGGCCTATAATTCACCCCTCCACTTT. Translation gives CASSDGLRAAYNSPLHF.

This chain connects TRBV11-2 to TRBJ1-2; maybe TRBD1 (5 bases). Trimming took off 1 base at V and 4 bases at J, with 10 bases between the two ends. The CDR3 totals 14 residues. Per the germline V gene, CDR1 is SGHAT and CDR2 is FQNNGV. CDR3 nucleotide sequence: TGTGCCAGCAGCTTAGCACAGGTTTCCTATGGCTACACCTTC. It is translated as CASSLAQVSYGYTF.

The chain has TRBV10-2 and TRBJ1-4; no reliable D call. Germline CDR1 and CDR2: WSHSY and SAAADI. CDR3 length equals 14 residues. Trimming stripped 3 bases from V and 8 bases from J, with 13 bases between. The CDR3 nucleotides are TGCGCCAGCAGTGATTACGAGGGAGGCGAAAAACTGTTTTTT. It specifies CASSDYEGGEKLFF.

This clone occurred once. The V call is TRBV10-3, the J call TRBJ1-2; maybe TRBD1 (6 bases). Germline CDR1 and CDR2: ENHRY and SYGVKD. The CDR3 is made up of 13 amino acids. Trimming shortened V by 2 bases and J by 6 bases, and 10 bases separated the two germline ends. CDR3 sequence reads: CAISEAQGNGYTF. CDR3 sequence (DNA): TGTGCCATCAGTGAGGCCCAGGGGAATGGCTACACCTTC.

This chain connects TRBV7-6 to TRBJ1-1; no clear D gene. The CDR3 covers 13 residues. Trimming shortened V by 4 bases and J by 1 base, and 7 bases separated the two germline ends. CDR1 and CDR2 (germline): SGHVS, FNYEAQ. Here the CDR3 reads CASSSSPNTEAFF. The CDR3 nucleotides are TGTGCCAGCAGCTCCTCACCGAACACTGAAGCTTTCTTT.

The J gene is TRBJ1-1, the V gene TRBV28; D gene ambiguous. The V end was cut by 6 bases, the J end by 1 base, with 18 bases between. Looked up from germline, CDR1 is MDHEN and CDR2 is SYDVKM. The CDR3 is made up of 16 amino acids. CDR3 in DNA: TGTGCCAGCAGACCCTCCCCGGGCAGACCGAACACTGAAGCTTTCTTT. As protein: CASRPSPGRPNTEAFF.

This clone was picked up a small number of times. The chain carries TRBV4-3 and TRBJ1-1; no clear D. CDR3 length: 18 residues. V was clipped by 0 bases and J by 1 base, with 18 bases between them. The germline V gene encodes CDR1 LGHNA and CDR2 YSLEER. CDR3 in amino acids: CASSQDGVVAHTNTEAFF. CDR3 coding DNA: TGCGCCAGCAGCCAAGATGGCGTTGTGGCACACACGAACACTGAAGCTTTCTTT.

This clone was found once. This chain joins TRBV19 and TRBJ1-5, with a weak D call TRBD1 (5 bases). This CDR3 region has 14 residues. The V gene's germline CDR1 is LNHDA and CDR2 SQIVND (reference sequence). Trimming left V 8 bases short and J 2 bases short, with 13 bases between. The CDR3 spells CASWDYRGNQPQHF. In DNA, the CDR3 is TGTGCCAGTTGGGACTATAGGGGCAATCAGCCCCAGCATTTT.

Only a few counts were recorded for this clone. V gene TRBV18 combines with J gene TRBJ1-1, with D tentatively TRBD1 (5 bases). V shed 1 base and J shed 10 bases, with 19 bases lying between them. This CDR3 contains 15 residues. Germline lookup yields CDR1 KGHSH and CDR2 LQKENI. This chain's CDR3 is CASSPRDSIGRVAFF. The CDR3 DNA reads TGTGCCAGCTCACCACGAGATTCGATTGGCAGGGTAGCTTTCTTT.